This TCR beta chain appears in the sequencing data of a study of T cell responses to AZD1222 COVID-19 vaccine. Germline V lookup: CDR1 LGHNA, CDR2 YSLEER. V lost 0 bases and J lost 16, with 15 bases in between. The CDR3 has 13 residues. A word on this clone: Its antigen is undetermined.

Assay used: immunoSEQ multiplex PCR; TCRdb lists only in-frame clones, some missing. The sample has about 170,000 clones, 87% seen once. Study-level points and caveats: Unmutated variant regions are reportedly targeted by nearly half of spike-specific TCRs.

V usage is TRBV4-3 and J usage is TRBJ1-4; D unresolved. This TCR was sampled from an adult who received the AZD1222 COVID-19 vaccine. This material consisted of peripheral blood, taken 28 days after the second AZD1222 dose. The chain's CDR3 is CASSQELASPRFF. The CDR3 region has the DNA TGCGCCAGCAGCCAAGAATTAGCCTCTCCGAGGTTTTTT.